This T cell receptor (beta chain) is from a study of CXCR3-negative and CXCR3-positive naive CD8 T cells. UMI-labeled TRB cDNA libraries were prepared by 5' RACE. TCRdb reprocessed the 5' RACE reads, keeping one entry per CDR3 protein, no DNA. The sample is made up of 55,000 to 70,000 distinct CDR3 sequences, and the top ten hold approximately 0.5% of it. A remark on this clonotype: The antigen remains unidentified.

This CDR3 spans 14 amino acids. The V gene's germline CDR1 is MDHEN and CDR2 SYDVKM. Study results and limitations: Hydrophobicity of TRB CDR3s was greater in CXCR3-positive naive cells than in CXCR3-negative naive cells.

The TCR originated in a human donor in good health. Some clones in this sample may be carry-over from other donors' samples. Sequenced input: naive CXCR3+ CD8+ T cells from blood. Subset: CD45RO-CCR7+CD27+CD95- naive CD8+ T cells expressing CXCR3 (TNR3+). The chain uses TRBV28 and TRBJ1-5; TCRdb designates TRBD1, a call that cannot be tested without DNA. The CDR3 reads CASSPDRSNQPQHF. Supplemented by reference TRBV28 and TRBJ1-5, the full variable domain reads DVKVTQSSRYLVKRTGEKVFLECVQDMDHENMFWYRQDPGLGLRLIYFSYDVKMKEKGDIPEGYSVSREKKERFSLILESASTNQTSMYLCASSPDRSNQPQHFGDGTRLSIL.